The T cell receptor beta chain under discussion was sequenced for a study of identical twins. Study-level results: Insertions ran lower in abundant cord blood beta clonotypes, though not in memory repertoires.

Concerning this clonotype: Its specificity is unknown.

The V gene end was trimmed by 2 bases and the J gene end by 5 bases; junction bases not matched to a gene: 2. The CDR3 is 12 residues long. Germline CDR1 GTSNPN, CDR2 SVGIG (reference sequence). Template switching supplied a universal primer site; unique molecular identifiers were carried on the cDNA. Via MiXCR, TCRdb re-called the 5' RACE reads, giving one row per CDR3 protein. The table records about 790,000 distinct CDR3 sequences, 15% to 20% of them present only once. The same sample was also studied in work on T cells expressing NK-cell markers. That paper states: In sorted CD3+CD56+NKG2C+, CD3+CD56+NKG2C- and CD3+CD56-NKG2C+ T cells, TCR beta repertoires were obtained. As a fraction of CD8+ T cells, dominant NKG2C+ clonotypes reached about 1.0-7.5% in 5 to 7 donors.

This receptor was identified in a young woman in good health. This chain uses TRBV30 with TRBJ1-2, with 7 bases matching TRBD1. Sequenced sample: PBMCs. CDR3 sequence (DNA): TGTGCCTGGAGTACGACAGGGTATGGCTACACCTTC. Protein: CAWSTTGYGYTF. The entire variable domain, with the rest obtained from reference TRBV30 and TRBJ1-2, is as follows: SQTIHQWPATLVQPVGSPLSLECTVEGTSNPNLYWYRQAAGRGLQLLFYSVGIGQISSEVPQNLSASRPQDRQFILSSKKLLLSDSGFYLCAWSTTGYGYTFGSGTRLTVV.